Below, one TCR beta chain is given with its context. What it binds is not known. No cell sorting was done before RNA was extracted from the tissue. There are 15 residues in the CDR3. Looked up from germline, CDR1 is SGHAT and CDR2 is FQNNGV. The sample belongs to a study of tumor and adjacent non-tumor tissue in lung cancer. The overall study: There were 11 to 13 adenocarcinoma, 2 squamous cell carcinoma and 1 small cell lung cancer cases. Samples averaged about 3.8 million productive TCRbeta reads each. Overall study results and limits: TCR diversity was significantly greater in tumor than normal lung tissue. Tumor repertoires had a smaller top 100 clone share than normal lung.

TCRbeta libraries were built with three rounds of nested PCR, modified from ARM-PCR. TCRdb re-derived calls from the multiplex PCR reads in MiXCR, one entry per CDR3 protein. The top ten hold 9.5% to 15% of the sample, which has 100,000 to 150,000 distinct CDR3 sequences, 66% seen once. The sequenced sample was lung tumor tissue. The V gene is TRBV11-2, the J gene TRBJ1-6, with TRBD1 matching 11 bases. The source of this sequence is a man aged 30 to 45 with non-small cell lung cancer. In DNA form, the CDR3 reads TGTGTCATCAGCTTAGGGGACAGGGGGGAATCACCCCTCCACTTT. This encodes CVISLGDRGESPLHF. Variable domain in full (rest from reference TRBV11-2 and TRBJ1-6): EAGVAQSPRYKIIEKRQSVAFWCNPISGHATLYWYQQILGQGPKLLIQFQNNGVVDDSQLPKDRFSAERLKGVDSTLKIQPAKLEDSAVYLCVISLGDRGESPLHFGNGTRLTVT.